Presented here are 3 T cell receptor beta chains from one specimen sequenced in a study of OX40 agonist ivuxolimab in advanced cancers. Libraries were prepared by immunoSEQ multiplex PCR; TCRdb keeps only in-frame clonotypes and omits some of them. The sample has tens of thousands of clones, around 85% seen once. The sample here was CD4+ or CD8+ T cells sorted from blood, taken in a trial of the OX40 agonist ivuxolimab. The receptors shown here come from an adult with an advanced solid tumor such as melanoma, head and neck, liver or kidney cancer.

The V gene is TRBV9, the J gene TRBJ2-5, with TRBD1 matching 7 bases. The germline V gene has CDR1 SGDLS and CDR2 YYNGEE. The CDR3 has 14 residues. V gave up 4 bases and J gave up 4 bases; unmatched junction bases: 7. CDR3 residues: CASSNDDRVETQYF. Written as DNA, the CDR3 is TGTGCCAGCAGCAATGATGACAGGGTAGAGACCCAGTACTTC.

In its sample, this clone was seen many times. The genes are TRBV6-1 and TRBJ2-7; TRBD2 matches at 9 bases. CDR1 is MNHNS and CDR2 is SASEGT in the germline V gene. This CDR3 has 15 amino acids. V dropped 1 base and J dropped 2; count of bases not matched to a gene: 3. DNA of the CDR3: TGTGCCAGCAGTGAAGGGAGCGGGGGGCCCTACGAGCAGTACTTC. Translated, it gives CASSEGSGGPYEQYF.

This rearrangement joins TRBV5-1 to TRBJ2-3, with D possibly TRBD2 on 6 matching bases. Trimming left V 1 base short and J 1 base short, with 10 bases between. This CDR3 is 15 amino acids long. In germline, CDR1 is SGHRS, CDR2 YFSETQ. The CDR3 spells CASSLSEGRTDTQYF. CDR3 nucleotide sequence: TGCGCCAGCAGCTTGTCGGAGGGGCGCACAGATACGCAGTATTTT.